These 26 T cell receptor beta chains were all obtained from the same sample, sequenced in a study of CD8 T cells in Susac syndrome. The RNA, about 0.5 to 1 ug, was put through reverse transcription using random hexamers. TCRdb re-called the immunoSEQ multiplex PCR reads through MiXCR, storing one row per CDR3 protein. The sample consists of approximately 130,000 distinct CDR3 sequences, roughly 89% of them appearing once. Material for sequencing was CD8+ T cells from PBMCs. The receptors stem from a human donor with multiple sclerosis.

DNA for the CDR3: TGTGCCTGGAGTGTACCAACCTGGACAGGGCCATCTGGGGCCAACGTCCTGACTTTC. Translated, it gives CAWSVPTWTGPSGANVLTF. The chain has TRBV30 and TRBJ2-6; 8 bases fit TRBD1. With 0 bases clipped from V and 1 base from J, the junction kept 11 bases outside the gene matches. The length of the CDR3 is 19 residues. CDR1 and CDR2 (germline): GTSNPN, SVGIG (reference sequence).

This rearrangement joins TRBV2 to TRBJ2-2; D is possibly TRBD1 or TRBD2 (5 bases each). There are 17 residues in the CDR3. Germline CDR1 SNHLY, CDR2 FYNNEI. Deletions cut 3 bases from V and 5 bases from J, with 19 bases between. The CDR3 coding sequence is TGTGCCAGCAGTGACCCCGGGACGGCGGTAGAGACCGGGGAGCTGTTTTTT. Its translation is CASSDPGTAVETGELFF.

The rearrangement joins TRBV3-1 to TRBJ1-1; TRBD1 might be the D (6 bases). The CDR3 contains 15 residues. Between the trimmed V and J ends, which lost 2 bases and 6 bases, there was a span of 16 bases. The germline gives CDR1 LGHDT, CDR2 YNNKEL (reference sequence). The CDR3 loop is CASSQQTGGPAEAFF. The DNA for the CDR3 is TGTGCCAGCAGCCAACAGACGGGGGGGCCGGCTGAAGCTTTCTTT.

CDR3 bases: TGTGCCAGCAGTTTGGATCGAGGACAGGGGGTTTTGGAGCAGTACTTC. The encoded protein is CASSLDRGQGVLEQYF. The chain uses TRBV27 and TRBJ2-7; 10 bases align to TRBD1. Germline assignment: CDR1 MNHEY and CDR2 SMNVEV (reference sequence). CDR3 length equals 16 residues. The trim removed 3 bases at V and 7 bases at J, leaving 12 bases unmatched.

J is TRBJ1-2 and V is TRBV27, with 9 bases matching TRBD1. The CDR3 extends over 15 amino acids. Germline CDR1 MNHEY, CDR2 SMNVEV (reference sequence). The J segment lost 5 bases and the V segment lost 4 bases, leaving 8 bases of the junction unmatched. The CDR3 bases are TGTGCCAGCAGTTCTCTACAGGGGGCAGAGTATGGCTACACCTTC. It encodes CASSSLQGAEYGYTF.

The chain has TRBV19 and TRBJ1-2; the D gene is possibly TRBD1 (5 bases). Trimming removed 6 bases from V and 8 bases from J, with 19 bases in between. CDR3 length: 14 amino acids. Looked up from germline, CDR1 is LNHDA and CDR2 is SQIVND (reference sequence). CDR3 coding DNA: TGTGCCAGTAGCAGCCTTCAGGGTGTCGCAGGCTACACCTTC. Translated: CASSSLQGVAGYTF.

The genes are TRBV20-1 and TRBJ1-4, with 7 positions matching TRBD1. This CDR3 comprises 15 residues. Germline assignment: CDR1 DFQATT and CDR2 SNEGSKA (reference sequence). V was pared by 3 bases and J by 3 bases, with 7 bases of the junction left unmatched. Here the CDR3 reads CSASGTAGSNEKLFF. The CDR3 region has the DNA TGCAGTGCTAGTGGGACAGCGGGCTCTAATGAAAAACTGTTTTTT.

The genes are TRBV6-5 and TRBJ2-5; 7 nucleotides agree with TRBD1. Germline CDR1 reads MNHEY; CDR2 reads SVGAGI. There are 13 residues in the CDR3. The J segment lost 3 bases and the V segment lost 4 bases, leaving 2 bases of the junction unmatched. CDR3: CASSSGGEETQYF. In DNA, the CDR3 is TGTGCCAGCAGTTCAGGGGGAGAAGAGACCCAGTACTTC.

The chain links TRBV27 to TRBJ1-3; D gene unclear. The germline V and J ends were trimmed by 3 bases and 0 bases, with 9 bases remaining between them. The CDR3 totals 15 residues. Germline CDR1 reads MNHEY; CDR2 reads SMNVEV (reference sequence). CDR3 sequence reads: CASSLWGGSGNTIYF. The CDR3 nucleotides read TGTGCCAGCAGTTTGTGGGGAGGCTCTGGAAACACCATATATTTT.

The V and J genes are TRBV11-2 and TRBJ1-2; D is unresolved. Trimming removed 0 bases from V and 4 bases from J, with 12 bases in between. The CDR3 spans 15 residues. Germline V gives CDR1 SGHAT, CDR2 FQNNGV. The CDR3 bases are TGTGCCAGCAGCTTAGATGTTGGAGGACCCTATGGCTACACCTTC. This sequence encodes CASSLDVGGPYGYTF.

The chain recombines TRBV27 with TRBJ1-5; TRBD1 might be the D (5 bases). This CDR3 has 17 amino acids. Germline lookup yields CDR1 MNHEY and CDR2 SMNVEV (reference sequence). V was shortened by 0 bases and J by 5 bases, with 17 bases between the two germline ends. CDR3 region: CASSLSAPQGGDQPQHF. In DNA form, the CDR3 reads TGTGCCAGCAGTTTATCGGCCCCGCAGGGCGGGGATCAGCCCCAGCATTTT.

The chain has TRBV2 and TRBJ2-7; D call uncertain. Trimming removed 7 bases from V and 3 bases from J, with 10 bases in between. Germline CDR1 reads SNHLY; CDR2 reads FYNNEI. The length of the CDR3 is 12 residues. CDR3 protein: CASKGIFYEQYF. Written as DNA, the CDR3 is TGTGCCAGCAAAGGGATCTTCTACGAGCAGTACTTC.

This chain connects TRBV15 to TRBJ2-1; no reliable D call. Trimming stripped 4 bases from V and 6 bases from J, with 13 bases between. Germline V gives CDR1 LNHNV, CDR2 YYDKDF (reference sequence). The CDR3 contains 14 residues. The CDR3 loop is CATSIAIGVNEQFF. CDR3 DNA sequence: TGTGCCACCAGCATCGCGATCGGAGTCAATGAGCAGTTCTTC.

The chain carries TRBV6-5 and TRBJ1-2, with D possibly matching TRBD1 (5 bases). The germline V and J ends were trimmed by 5 bases and 3 bases, with 10 bases remaining between them. Germline V CDR1 and CDR2: MNHEY, SVGAGI. The CDR3 sequence is 13 residues long. CDR3 amino acids: CASSVQEDYGYTF. CDR3 nucleotides: TGTGCCAGCAGTGTACAGGAGGACTATGGCTACACCTTC.

The count of this clonotype is one. This sequence joins TRBV27 and TRBJ2-2, with D tentatively TRBD2 (5 bases). The CDR3 extends over 14 amino acids. The V and J ends lost 6 bases and 6 bases respectively, with 14 bases between them. In germline, CDR1 is MNHEY, CDR2 SMNVEV (reference sequence). CDR3 nucleotide sequence: TGTGCCAGCAGCCTAATGGAGGTTTCCGGGGAGCTGTTTTTT. Translating it yields CASSLMEVSGELFF.

The genes are TRBV6-5 and TRBJ2-2; tentative D call: TRBD1 (5 bases). There are 14 residues in the CDR3. Trimming took off 5 bases at V and 6 bases at J, with 13 bases between the two ends. Germline-derived CDR1 and CDR2 are MNHEY and SVGAGI. This CDR3 is CASSNGQGSGELFF. Written as DNA, the CDR3 is TGTGCCAGCAGTAACGGTCAGGGTTCCGGGGAGCTGTTTTTT.

CDR3 sequence (DNA): TGCGCCAGCAGCCATCCGGGAGAGAACACTGAAGCTTTCTTT. It codes for CASSHPGENTEAFF. This chain joins TRBV4-1 and TRBJ1-1; D unresolved. With 3 bases removed from V and 1 base from J, the gap between germline ends came to 9 bases. This CDR3 spans 14 amino acids. Looked up from germline, CDR1 is MGHRA and CDR2 is YSYEKL.

V usage is TRBV6-2 or TRBV6-3 and J usage is TRBJ2-1; 7 bases match TRBD2. The CDR3 is 14 amino acids. V dropped 2 bases and J dropped 3; count of bases not matched to a gene: 1. CDR1 MNHEY and CDR2 SVGEGT come from the germline V gene. The CDR3 sequence: CASSYGLDYNEQFF. CDR3 sequence (DNA): TGTGCCAGCAGTTACGGACTAGACTACAATGAGCAGTTCTTC.

The CDR3 bases are TGCGCCAGCAGCCAAGCGGCAGGGGGTCTCAATCAGCCCCAGCATTTT. Protein product: CASSQAAGGLNQPQHF. The genes are TRBV4-1 and TRBJ1-5, with 7 bases fitting TRBD1. This CDR3 has 16 amino acids. Looked up from germline, CDR1 is MGHRA and CDR2 is YSYEKL. The trim removed 1 base at V and 3 bases at J, leaving 6 bases unmatched.

The V call is TRBV7-2, the J call TRBJ2-1; 8 positions agree with TRBD2. Germline V gene data show CDR1 as SGHTA and CDR2 as FQGNSA. This CDR3 is built from 14 residues. V gave up 3 bases and J gave up 10 bases; unmatched junction bases: 8. CDR3 sequence: CASSLFLAGGEQFF. CDR3 coding DNA: TGTGCCAGCAGCTTGTTCCTAGCGGGCGGGGAGCAGTTCTTC.

This clonotype was recorded only once. The rearrangement uses TRBV19 and TRBJ1-1; a weak D match, TRBD1 (5 bases). CDR3 length: 13 amino acids. V was clipped by 3 bases and J by 4 bases, with 9 bases between them. The V gene's germline CDR1 is LNHDA and CDR2 SQIVND (reference sequence). The CDR3 loop is CASSIVDSTEAFF. CDR3 coding DNA: TGTGCCAGTAGTATTGTTGACAGCACTGAAGCTTTCTTT.

CDR3 sequence reads: CASSLFPSPGNYGYTF. CDR3 DNA sequence: TGTGCCAGCAGCTTATTCCCTTCCCCAGGAAACTATGGCTACACCTTC. This sequence joins TRBV11-2 and TRBJ1-2; no clear D. The germline gives CDR1 SGHAT, CDR2 FQNNGV. The CDR3 has 16 amino acids. Deletions cut 2 bases from V and 2 bases from J, with 15 bases between.

This rearrangement joins TRBV27 to TRBJ1-5; D might be TRBD1 (5 bases). The CDR3 has 16 residues. CDR1 and CDR2 (germline): MNHEY, SMNVEV (reference sequence). Trimming shortened V by 6 bases and J by 0 bases, and 15 bases separated the two germline ends. This chain's CDR3 is CASRRWGGDSNQPQHF. DNA for the CDR3: TGTGCCAGCAGACGTTGGGGAGGGGATAGCAATCAGCCCCAGCATTTT.

The CDR3 protein is CASSVDGSRDTQYF. The CDR3 bases are TGTGCCAGCAGCGTAGATGGCAGTAGAGATACGCAGTATTTT. This chain uses TRBV9 with TRBJ2-3, with no clear D. Germline CDR1 SGDLS, CDR2 YYNGEE. V was pared by 0 bases and J by 5 bases, with 10 bases between. CDR3 size: 14 residues.

This chain's CDR3 is CATQSPRETDTQYF. The CDR3 DNA is TGTGCCACGCAGTCACCCCGCGAGACAGATACGCAGTATTTT. The gene calls are TRBV24-1 and TRBJ2-3; D is unresolved. This CDR3 region has 14 residues. Germline V gives CDR1 KGHDR, CDR2 SFDVKD. The germline V and J ends were trimmed by 10 bases and 3 bases, with 16 bases remaining between them.

CDR3 DNA: TGTGCCTGGAGTGTACAAAGGGCAATTTACGAGCAGTACTTC. As protein: CAWSVQRAIYEQYF. The V and J genes are TRBV30 and TRBJ2-7; no clear D. Germline V CDR1 and CDR2: GTSNPN, SVGIG (reference sequence). The CDR3 has 14 amino acids. The V end was cut by 0 bases, the J end by 4 bases, with 13 bases between.